This T cell receptor beta chain was sequenced during a study of B cell selection in AIRE deficiency. TCRdb's table, derived via immunoSEQ multiplex PCR, lists solely in-frame clones and lacks some. This repertoire shows 20,000 to 25,000 clones, 80% to 95% found once; its top ten account for approximately 1.5%. From germline, CDR1 is MNHEY and CDR2 SVGAGI. With 6 bases clipped from V and 6 bases from J, the junction kept 7 bases outside the gene matches. The CDR3 consists of 14 residues. Findings and limits, study-wide: AIRE-deficient Tconv and Treg repertoires matched healthy donors in TCRBV, CDR3 length, diversity. Shorter CDR3s marked shared Treg sequences, biased toward few non-templated insertions.

Concerning this clone itself: Its antigen remains unknown.

The regulatory T cell sort gate was CD4+CD25hiCD127low/negative. The specimen was CD4+CD25+ Tregs sorted from PBMCs. V usage is TRBV6-5 and J usage is TRBJ2-1, with TRBD1 identical over 8 bases. The origin of this receptor is a human donor in good health. The CDR3 protein is CASSRGQGTNEQFF. Here the CDR3 DNA reads TGTGCCAGCAGCCGAGGACAGGGAACCAATGAGCAGTTCTTC.